Listed below are T cell receptor beta chains from one sample, sequenced in a study of T cells expressing NK-cell markers. No DNA is given; TCRdb re-called the 5' RACE reads and lists each CDR3 protein once. Its listing shows a few hundred thousand distinct CDR3 sequences. Material: blood T cells: a sorted CD56 or NKG2C T cell subset, CD4+ or CD8+ T cells, or bulk PBMC T cells (not recorded which). The receptor source for this set is a man aged 18-69 years in good health. The CDR3 runs from the conserved cysteine through the conserved F or W.

V,J,CDR3
TRBV28,TRBJ2-2,CASRVPLGGTKTNTGELFF
TRBV12-3/TRBV12-4,TRBJ2-7,CASSSRGGASYEQYF
TRBV4-1,TRBJ2-2,CASSPGTRPGELFF
TRBV5-5,TRBJ2-2,CASSARDRGLMTGELFF
TRBV16,TRBJ1-1,CASSQSRGRNTEAFF
TRBV3-1,TRBJ1-5,CASSRGQGAAQPQHF
TRBV20-1,TRBJ1-4,CSASSSLRGLSEKLFF
TRBV5-1,TRBJ2-3,CASSLSIRGTDTQYF
TRBV12-3/TRBV12-4,TRBJ1-5,CASADREVSNQPQHF
TRBV24-1,TRBJ2-7,CATSEPGGEMSYEQYF
TRBV29-1,TRBJ2-7,CSVIEGFDEQYF
TRBV15,TRBJ2-7,CATSARLAPIYEQYF
TRBV4-1,TRBJ2-4,CASSQDNGGARAKNIQYF
TRBV20-1,TRBJ2-7,CSARHSGGSSYEQYF
TRBV5-1,TRBJ1-2,CASSPVGGSAEGYTF
TRBV6-1,TRBJ2-7,CASTAGGLLEQYF
TRBV4-2,TRBJ1-4,CASSQLGFTNEKLFF
TRBV11-2,TRBJ2-5,CASSLGAAISQETQYF
TRBV9,TRBJ2-3,CASSPGWGGGSDTQYF
TRBV6-5,TRBJ2-1,CASSSPGLSSYNEQFF
TRBV20-1,TRBJ2-1,CSALLARSYNEQFF
TRBV6-1,TRBJ2-3,CASRPPGISGDTQYF
TRBV9,TRBJ1-2,CASSEQPENYGYTF
TRBV20-1,TRBJ2-3,CRVSGGGTDTQYF
TRBV5-6,TRBJ2-1,CASSPEGAHSRNEQFF
TRBV3-1,TRBJ1-6,CASSQGNSGISPLHF
TRBV9,TRBJ1-6,CASSPGQNNSPLHF
TRBV7-2,TRBJ2-7,CASSEGAGQLYEQYF
TRBV4-2,TRBJ2-7,CASSPTGTGASYEQYF
TRBV12-3/TRBV12-4,TRBJ2-5,CASSSTGGQETQYF
TRBV7-8,TRBJ2-7,CASSLDFQGPYEQYF
TRBV27,TRBJ2-2,CASSLQASGELFF
TRBV20-1,TRBJ2-2,CSAREWGGNTGELFF
TRBV20-1,TRBJ1-6,CSASRGVSPLHF
TRBV30,TRBJ2-3,CAWGQGLDTQYF
TRBV20-1,TRBJ2-2,CSARNTGTSGGLSNTGELFF
TRBV29-1,TRBJ2-3,CSVDLSTSGVTDTQYF
TRBV7-9,TRBJ2-7,CASSPRGQTYEQYF
TRBV20-1,TRBJ2-7,CSATPHLGAATYEQYF
TRBV2,TRBJ2-5,CASSSDRVKAGTQYF
TRBV3-1,TRBJ1-1,CASSGYRGEAFF
TRBV13,TRBJ2-1,CASSSSTGTRNNEQFF
TRBV2,TRBJ2-6,CASSELGDSGANVLTF
TRBV5-1,TRBJ2-5,CASSLDGLAGEQETQYF
TRBV12-3/TRBV12-4,TRBJ1-2,CASTRTGGGYTF
TRBV6-5,TRBJ1-5,CASNSGTTNQPQHF
TRBV20-1,TRBJ2-1,CSARQLGLMNEQFF
TRBV19,TRBJ2-2,CASTPGRMNTGELFF
TRBV7-3,TRBJ2-5,CASSSDSQETQYF
TRBV15,TRBJ2-2,CATSRKHERGNTGELFF
TRBV12-3/TRBV12-4,TRBJ1-2,CASSLRGGAGYTF
TRBV6-9,TRBJ1-6,CASSFSPGQGGSPLHF
TRBV9,TRBJ2-3,CASSVVRGWADTQYF